The clone carrying this T cell receptor beta chain turned up a few times. Its antigen is as yet unknown. Clones were read by immunoSEQ multiplex PCR, and TCRdb kept only the in-frame ones, dropping some. The table has 50,000 to 65,000 clones, roughly four fifths seen once. This entry comes from a study of OX40 agonist ivuxolimab in advanced cancers. For the study at large: Patients receiving dose escalation had hepatocellular carcinoma, melanoma, renal cell or head and neck cancer. At about 82% male, the cohort had a mean age of about 55 years, ranging from about 23 to 80.

General study points: In CD8+ T cells, expanded clones were on average more numerous than in CD4+.

The CDR3 consists of 19 residues. The chain uses TRBV21-1 and TRBJ2-1; the table calls TRBD2, which could not be checked here. TRBV21-1 is deemed a pseudogene. The specimen comprised CD4+ or CD8+ T cells sorted from blood, sampled in a trial of the OX40 agonist ivuxolimab. This sequence was found in an adult with an advanced solid tumor such as melanoma, head and neck, liver or kidney cancer. The CDR3 DNA reads TGTGCCAGCAGCAACCTGAATACTAACGAAGCGGGGGGGCCGAATGAGCAGTTCTTC. The encoded protein is CASSNLNTNEAGGPNEQFF.